This TCR beta chain originates from a study of blood T cell repertoires in COVID-19. In the study's own analysis: It was from reference gene primer amplification that nucleated cell counts were estimated. The repertoire was sequenced with immunoSEQ multiplex PCR; TCRdb's copy has only in-frame clones and lacks some. The V and J calls and clone size come from that table; D and trimming were worked out from the DNA. The table records over 250,000 clones, about 89% of them present only once. From germline, CDR1 is SGHRS and CDR2 YFSETQ. The J segment lost 3 bases and the V segment lost 2 bases, leaving 8 bases of the junction unmatched. This CDR3 is 16 amino acids long. Which cohort a participant joined came from the clinical history participants gave.

The chain recombines TRBV5-1 with TRBJ1-2; 9 positions match TRBD1. The sequenced material came from PBMCs or T cells enriched from blood (not recorded which). This receptor was taken from a woman under 30 who had recovered from COVID-19. CDR3 region: CASSFGTGFLDYGYTF. The CDR3, as DNA: TGCGCCAGCAGCTTTGGGACAGGGTTTCTTGACTATGGCTACACCTTC.